This TCR beta chain was found in a study of molecular identifiers for immune sequencing clone quantification. Study information: Replicate experiments divided RNA from around 20,000 or 100,000 naive CD8 cells into five parts and sequenced four. Findings and caveats of the study: Should identical TCR molecules share a barcode, the sizes of highly expanded clones could be underestimated.

A remark on this clonotype: Its antigen is unidentified.

Using a CD8+CD4-CCR7+CD45RA+ phenotype, naive CD8 T cells were sorted. Germline values: CDR1 SGHRS, CDR2 YFSETQ. V gave up 4 bases and J gave up 4 bases; unmatched junction bases: 10. The CDR3 runs 16 residues. TCRdb independently ran MiXCR on the PCR reads; one entry per CDR3 protein. The sample holds 300,000 to 350,000 distinct CDR3 sequences; around 21% are singletons and the top ten take about 0.79%. This TCR was recovered from a human donor in good health. Some libraries in this study had Jurkat cell RNA spiked in. V gene TRBV5-1 combines with J gene TRBJ2-7, with 11 bases aligning to TRBD2. The specimen was naive CD8+ T cells from blood, with Jurkat cell RNA spiked in. As for subset: FACS-sorted CD8+CD4-CCR7+CD45RA+ naive T cells. CDR3 nucleotide sequence: TGCGCCAGCAGCACTGAGGTAGCGGGAGGGCCATACGAGCAGTACTTC. Protein sequence: CASSTEVAGGPYEQYF.